Shown below are 13 T cell receptor beta chains from a single sample sequenced in a study of blood T cells in healthy people across ages. It was with a sample-barcoded 5' primer and a J-beta primer mix that a second PCR of about 6 to 12 cycles was run. TCRdb re-called the 5' RACE reads with MiXCR, one entry per CDR3 protein. The sample records around 710,000 distinct CDR3 sequences, roughly 43% being singletons. Sequenced input: blood. Every receptor here comes from a woman aged 55-69 years in good health.

This chain links TRBV4-1 with TRBJ1-4, with TRBD1 as a possible D gene (5 bases). The CDR3 covers 14 residues. Trimming shortened V by 5 bases and J by 8 bases, and 15 bases separated the two germline ends. Germline V CDR1 and CDR2: MGHRA, YSYEKL. CDR3 sequence reads: CASSSRGGPEKLFF. CDR3 in DNA: TGCGCCAGCAGCTCAAGGGGCGGCCCAGAAAAACTGTTTTTT.

The chain uses TRBV20-1 and TRBJ2-3, with 8 positions matching TRBD2. Germline CDR1 and CDR2: DFQATT and SNEGSKA (reference sequence). V gave up 6 bases and J gave up 0 bases; unmatched junction bases: 11. The CDR3 spans 16 residues. The CDR3 region has the DNA TGCAGTGCCCCTACGGGGGGGCTTACTAGCACAGATACGCAGTATTTT. Translating it yields CSAPTGGLTSTDTQYF.

This clonotype has ten or more counts. The chain joins TRBV20-1 to TRBJ2-1, with 10 bases identical to TRBD2. Germline values: CDR1 DFQATT, CDR2 SNEGSKA (reference sequence). CDR3 length: 12 residues. V gave up 7 bases and J gave up 9 bases; unmatched junction bases: 6. The CDR3 region has the DNA TGCAGTGTCGGGACTAGCGTAAGTGAGCAGTTCTTC. Translated: CSVGTSVSEQFF.

This clonotype appeared a few times. The chain has TRBV20-1 and TRBJ1-5, with D perhaps matching TRBD1 (5 bases). Looked up from germline, CDR1 is DFQATT and CDR2 is SNEGSKA (reference sequence). Trimming took off 5 bases at V and 5 bases at J, with 16 bases between the two ends. The CDR3 is made up of 14 amino acids. CDR3 nucleotides: TGCAGTGCTCCTGGGGGGGGGTTATATCAGCCCCAGCATTTT. It is translated as CSAPGGGLYQPQHF.

This clonotype was seen only a few times. This clone may be a read error of a much larger clone one base away. The chain has TRBV5-1 and TRBJ2-5; 11 bases map to TRBD1. The ends lost 3 bases at V and 11 bases at J; junction bases unmatched: 12. CDR1 and CDR2 from the germline V gene are SGHRS and YFSETQ. The CDR3 has 15 amino acids. CDR3 region: CASSSGQGAANEQYF. For the CDR3, the DNA is TGCGCCAGCAGCTCCGGACAGGGGGCGGCTAATGAGCAGTACTTC.

The table lists this clonotype with many counts. The chain combines TRBV10-3 with TRBJ2-1, with 9 bases identical to TRBD2. This CDR3 region has 16 residues. The V and J ends lost 2 bases and 7 bases, in that order; junction bases with no gene match: 9. From germline, CDR1 is ENHRY and CDR2 SYGVKD. CDR3 region: CAISEGNSGSLNEQFF. The CDR3 region has the DNA TGTGCCATCAGTGAGGGGAATAGCGGGAGTTTAAATGAGCAGTTCTTC.

The V call is TRBV11-2, the J call TRBJ1-2; TRBD1 matches 10 bases. The V gene's germline CDR1 is SGHAT and CDR2 FQNNGV. V shed 4 bases and J 4 bases; nucleotides not matched to a gene: 15. The CDR3 totals 18 residues. Here the CDR3 DNA reads TGTGCCAGCAGCTCCTACAAAGGGACAGGGGTGGTTCGCTATGGCTACACCTTC. It yields the protein CASSSYKGTGVVRYGYTF.

There are a few counts of this clonotype. The chain couples TRBV12-3 or TRBV12-4 to TRBJ2-3; either TRBD1 or TRBD2 may fit D (5 bases each). Trimming left V 8 bases short and J 3 bases short, with 12 bases between. The CDR3 length is 13 residues. CDR3 loop: CASRGATTDTQYF. The CDR3 DNA sequence: TGTGCCAGCCGAGGGGCAACTACAGATACGCAGTATTTT.

The gene calls are TRBV6-5 and TRBJ2-3; 8 nucleotides match TRBD2. The CDR3 has 20 residues. Losses at the gene ends were 2 bases for V and 3 bases for J; bases not matched to a gene: 19. Germline CDR1 is MNHEY and CDR2 is SVGAGI. In DNA, the CDR3 is TGTGCCAGCAGTTACGGGGTAGCGGGATTCAATTCCCTAAGGACAGATACGCAGTATTTT. Translating it yields CASSYGVAGFNSLRTDTQYF.

Note on this clonotype: A read error is possible here, since a much larger clone lies one base away. V is TRBV12-3 or TRBV12-4 and J is TRBJ1-5; 7 nucleotides line up with TRBD1. Trimming removed 6 bases from V and 4 bases from J; junction bases left unmatched: 6. This CDR3 region has 14 residues. CDR3 sequence (DNA): TGTGCCAGCAGACCCGGGACAGAGAATCAGCCCCAGCATTTT. Translated, it gives CASRPGTENQPQHF.

This sequence joins TRBV10-3 and TRBJ2-1, with TRBD2 as a possible D gene (6 bases). The J call may be mistaken, given a closer DNA end match to TRBJ2-7. The germline V gene has CDR1 ENHRY and CDR2 SYGVKD. The CDR3 spans 14 residues. CDR3 bases: TGTGCCATCAGTGAGCGGGAGATCCACAATGAGCAGTACTTC. This translates into CAISEREIHNEQYF.

This chain uses TRBV7-2 with TRBJ1-5; D is perhaps TRBD1 (6 bases). The V end was cut by 10 bases, the J end by 5 bases, with 18 bases between. This CDR3 region has 14 residues. The V gene's germline CDR1 is SGHTA and CDR2 FQGNSA. CDR3 amino acids: CATSRGASDQPQHF. As DNA, the CDR3 is TGTGCCACCTCGAGGGGGGCTTCAGATCAGCCCCAGCATTTT.

The chain links TRBV20-1 to TRBJ2-4; TRBD2 aligns across 10 bases. The J segment lost 2 bases and the V segment lost 6 bases, leaving 7 bases of the junction unmatched. This CDR3 is built from 15 residues. The germline gives CDR1 DFQATT, CDR2 SNEGSKA (reference sequence). CDR3 residues: CSARAGGFTKNIQYF. CDR3 DNA: TGCAGTGCCCGAGCGGGAGGGTTTACCAAAAACATTCAGTACTTC.